This TCR beta chain was sequenced for a study of cytomegalovirus exposure and HLA in healthy donors. Study results and limitations: The study put around 180 TCR beta chains on its list as cytomegalovirus-associated. HLA alleles showed associations with 15,000 to 20,000 TCR beta sequences in a later analysis, at a 0.05 false discovery rate. A few chains tied to CMV proved CMV antigen-specific in vitro. Reportedly, diagnosis of cytomegalovirus status by the classifier showed high specificity and sensitivity.

Comments on this clone: The antigen is not known.

This CDR3 is 14 amino acids long. CDR1 is MGHRA and CDR2 is YSYEKL in the germline V gene. The junction had 8 bases not matched to a gene; V was cut back by 5 bases and J by 5 bases. PCR employed 60 Vbeta and 13 Jbeta primers. Sequenced by immunoSEQ multiplex PCR; TCRdb stores in-frame clones only, minus some. This sample has 70,000 to 90,000 clones, with about 66% found just once. The sequence was collected from a man between 35 and 55 years old in good health and CMV-seropositive. The chain couples TRBV4-1 to TRBJ2-7, with 8 bases lining up with TRBD1. The sequenced material came from PBMCs. CDR3 protein: CASSISDRAHEQYF. The DNA for the CDR3 is TGCGCCAGCAGCATTTCGGACAGGGCCCACGAGCAGTACTTC.